This entry describes one T cell receptor beta chain. The antigen is not known. The data belong to a study of cytomegalovirus exposure and HLA in healthy donors. Study-level information: Out of around 360 genotyped donors, around 80% belonged to the Caucasian-associated ancestry cluster.

Study-wide findings and caveats: CMV serostatus was the only immune exposure information that was available.

This CDR3 is built from 19 residues. J lost 0 bases, V lost 1 base, and 8 bases had no gene match. CDR1 is SGHTA and CDR2 is FQGNSA in the germline V gene. The PCR was carried out with 60 Vbeta primers and 13 Jbeta primers. TCRdb's copy holds only in-frame clones and misses some; the assay was immunoSEQ multiplex PCR. Among approximately 190,000 clones listed, over 65% were seen once. The V gene is TRBV7-2, the J gene TRBJ2-4; 11 bases are a match to TRBD2. This TCR was sampled from a woman aged 45-65 years in good health and CMV-seropositive. Sequenced sample: PBMCs. CDR3 in DNA: TGTGCCAGCAGCTTAGACGCTAGCGGGGGGCAGGTAGCCAAAAACATTCAGTACTTC. Protein sequence: CASSLDASGGQVAKNIQYF. The full variable domain, rest sourced from reference TRBV7-2 and TRBJ2-4, is GAGVSQSPSNKVTEKGKDVELRCDPISGHTALYWYRQSLGQGLEFLIYFQGNSAPDKSGLPSDRFSAERTGGSVSTLTIQRTQQEDSAVYLCASSLDASGGQVAKNIQYFGAGTRLSVL.